This T cell receptor beta chain was found in a study of CD8+ T cells in alopecia areata. RNA, once extracted, was reverse transcribed into cDNA for use as the sequencing template. Assay used: immunoSEQ multiplex PCR; TCRdb lists only in-frame clones, some missing. The table lists 150,000 to 200,000 clones, 60% of them singletons. This CDR3 has 15 residues. Trimming took 0 bases from V and 1 from J; bases not matched to a gene: 2. From germline, CDR1 is SGHNT and CDR2 YYREEE (reference sequence). Treatment indicated: oral pan-JAK inhibitor, 5-10 mg twice daily. The gene calls are TRBV5-4 and TRBJ1-1; 8 bases map to TRBD1. Source: CD4+ T cells sorted from blood, taken at week 4, from a patient treated with tofacitinib. This TCR was sampled from a human donor with alopecia areata. The CDR3 DNA reads TGTGCCAGCAGCTTGGCGGGACAGGCGAACACTGAAGCTTTCTTT. Translated: CASSLAGQANTEAFF.